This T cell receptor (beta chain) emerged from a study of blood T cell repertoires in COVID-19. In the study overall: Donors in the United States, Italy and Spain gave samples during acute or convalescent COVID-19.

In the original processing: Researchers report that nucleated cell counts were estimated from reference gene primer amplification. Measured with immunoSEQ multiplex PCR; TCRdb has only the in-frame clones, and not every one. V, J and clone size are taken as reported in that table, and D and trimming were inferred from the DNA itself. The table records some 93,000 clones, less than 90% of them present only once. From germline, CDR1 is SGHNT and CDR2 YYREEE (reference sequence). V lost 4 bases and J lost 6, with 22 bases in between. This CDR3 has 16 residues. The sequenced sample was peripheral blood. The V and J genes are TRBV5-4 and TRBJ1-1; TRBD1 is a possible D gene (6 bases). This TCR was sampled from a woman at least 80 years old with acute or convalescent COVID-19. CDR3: CASSPQGIGGAAEAFF. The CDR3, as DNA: TGTGCCAGCAGCCCTCAGGGGATTGGGGGCGCGGCTGAAGCTTTCTTT. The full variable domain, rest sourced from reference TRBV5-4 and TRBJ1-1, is ETGVTQSPTHLIKTRGQQVTLRCSSQSGHNTVSWYQQALGQGPQFIFQYYREEENGRGNFPPRFSGLQFPNYSSELNVNALELDDSALYLCASSPQGIGGAAEAFFGQGTRLTVV.